The clone carrying this TCR beta chain was observed at least ten times. What it recognizes is unknown. Germline values: CDR1 SGHTA, CDR2 FQGNSA. The length of the CDR3 is 15 residues. Deletions cut 1 base from V and 2 bases from J, with 10 bases between. The data are from a study of T-cell reconstitution after alpha-beta-depleted transplantation in children. Study conclusions and caveats: Several hundred expanded graft clones reportedly gave rise to the alpha-beta T cells present about two months after transplant. By one year post-transplant, T-cell counts and diversity largely arose from T cells that were newly produced.

The library targeted TCRbeta and was prepared with unique molecular identifiers. TCRdb itself ran the PCR reads through MiXCR, one entry per CDR3 protein. The sample has around 300,000 distinct CDR3 sequences; under 14% are singletons. The sequence derives from a male patient between 2 and 15 years old who had a stem cell transplant for chronic granulomatous disease, so the T cells may come from the graft donor. The source material was peripheral blood, sampled 180 days after TCRalphabeta/CD19-depleted stem cell transplant. This chain joins TRBV7-2 and TRBJ2-3; D gene ambiguous. CDR3 in DNA: TGTGCCAGCAGCTTAGAGGTCATAAACACAGATACGCAGTATTTT. Its translation is CASSLEVINTDTQYF.